This T cell receptor beta chain was obtained from a study of blood T cell repertoires in COVID-19 (dated by TCRdb to about 2020). Study-level background: The collaborator samples originated in the United States, Italy and Spain and spanned the acute and convalescent phases of COVID-19. The dataset comprised deeply sampled blood TCRbeta repertoires from subjects exposed to, actively infected with, or recovered from COVID-19. Where available, HLA class I and class II types were taken from metadata supplied by the sample provider and were not determined by assay-based typing. The samples were drawn from the first 160 participants of the ongoing ImmuneRACE study and from under 1,500 subjects provided by 6 global collaborators. The material from the prospective study consisted of cDNA or gDNA derived from T cells, B-cell-depleted T cells, or PBMCs. A freely available public database, intended as a resource for researchers studying the immune response to SARS-CoV-2, is where the repertoires were released. Nearly every sample came with metadata listing a de-identified subject ID, COVID-19 status, age in years and sex. Summary of the overall study and its limitations: The quantity of clinical and demographic metadata differed by source and by participant and was supplied without curation.

Trimming removed 2 bases from V and 8 bases from J, leaving 4 bases between the germline ends. The CDR3 starts with the cysteine, ends with the phenylalanine, and has 11 residues. Only the CDR3 part of the read is kept: 33 bases, read in frame from the first base. The germline V gene gives CDR1 as SGHVS and CDR2 as FQNEAQ. TCRbeta CDR3 regions were amplified from genomic DNA by means of the immunoSEQ Assay, a bias-controlled multiplex PCR. The authors processed their data as follows. The number of nucleated cells in each sample was estimated by amplification of reference gene primers within the assay. To quantify the absolute abundance of each unique TCRbeta CDR3 rearrangement, sequence reads were collapsed and filtered. For each sample, productive Simpson clonality was calculated as the square root of Simpson's diversity index over productive rearrangements. As stored in TCRdb, this immuneACCESS dataset retains in-frame rearrangements with V and J assigned. A fraction of the clones does not appear; measured against another copy, unresolved V genes explain less than half of the discrepancy, and the remainder lacks a known reason. For V, J and clone size, that table is used; D and trimming come from the DNA. Counted in this sample were 250,000 to 300,000 clones; 75% to 90% of them appeared once. The top ten hold 1.5% to 2% of the sample.

Enrolling through a virtual design, the prospective study's participants ranged in age from roughly 18 to 95 years and lived across 24 United States geographic areas. In the prospective study, participants were assigned to cohorts based on the clinical history participants reported in a screening survey and a study questionnaire. Recovered participants in ImmuneRACE Cohort 3 were defined by two consecutive negative NP/OP PCR tests, clearance by a healthcare professional, or resolution of symptoms. In the prospective study, whole blood, serum and a nasopharyngeal or oropharyngeal swab were collected from each participant by mobile phlebotomists. Prospective study participants could optionally give additional blood draws and questionnaires over an approximately two-month period. Before DNA extraction, blood samples from the prospective study were shipped at room temperature or frozen. In regard to this clone: Its antigen is currently not known. Base qualities are missing; no much larger clone stands one base away.

The specimen sequenced was PBMCs or T cells enriched from blood (not recorded which). The sequence derives from a woman in her 50s who had recovered from COVID-19. In this chain, TRBV7-8 is recombined with TRBJ2-1, with no D gene named confidently. The DNA sequence is given as TGTGCCAGCAGCTTATATTATGAGCAGTTCTTC. It translates as CASSLYYEQFF.